The sequence of this TCR beta chain was determined in a study of cytomegalovirus exposure and HLA in healthy donors. Regarding the study as a whole: A further, later analysis showed that HLA-associated TCR beta chains (compared with equally common others) were more clonally expanded. According to the study, approximately 150 TCR beta chains were cytomegalovirus-associated.

Both 60 Vbeta primers and 13 Jbeta primers went into the PCR. In the original processing: It was a later analysis that counted roughly 79 million unique TCR beta chains, of which around 11 million were shared. Profiling relied on immunoSEQ multiplex PCR, and the TCRdb table lists in-frame clones only, not all of them. D and trimming come from the DNA, and the V and J calls and clone size come from that table. This sample has about 55,000 clones, with approximately 71% found just once. This clone was picked up many times. What it binds is unknown. V lost 0 bases to trimming and J lost 3 bases, with 17 bases between them. This CDR3 spans 17 amino acids. Germline CDR1 MGHRA, CDR2 YSYEKL.

The TCR originated in a man aged 35-49 years in good health and CMV-seropositive. The sample consisted of PBMCs. The rearrangement links TRBV4-1 to TRBJ1-2, with D possibly matching TRBD1 (6 bases). CDR3 in amino acids: CASSQDLSTGLDYGYTF. Here the CDR3 DNA reads TGCGCCAGCAGCCAAGATCTCAGCACAGGGCTCGACTATGGCTACACCTTC.